Below, 32 T cell receptor beta chains from the same sample are listed, as sequenced in a study of cytomegalovirus exposure and HLA in healthy donors. It was with 60 Vbeta and 13 Jbeta primers that the PCR ran. Using immunoSEQ multiplex PCR, the repertoire was profiled, and TCRdb retains in-frame clones only, with some absent. The sample has over 150,000 clones; 68% are singletons. Sequencing was done on a sample of PBMCs. The receptors originated from a woman aged 40-49 years in good health and CMV-seropositive.

The chain combines TRBV9 with TRBJ2-1, with D possibly TRBD2 on 7 matching bases. V lost 0 bases and J lost 6, with 22 bases in between. The CDR3 covers 18 residues. In germline, CDR1 is SGDLS, CDR2 YYNGEE. The CDR3 loop reads CASSVAGGAREGGNEQFF. The CDR3, as DNA: TGTGCCAGCAGCGTAGCGGGTGGAGCAAGGGAGGGGGGCAATGAGCAGTTCTTC.

This clone was picked up a small number of times. The chain couples TRBV5-4 to TRBJ2-3; TRBD2 matches at 14 bases. The germline CDR1 and CDR2 sequences are SGHNT and YYREEE (reference sequence). The CDR3 extends over 17 amino acids. V lost 3 bases to trimming and J lost 0 bases; unmatched junction nucleotides: 3. The CDR3 loop is CASSWGTSGGSTDTQYF. In DNA form, the CDR3 reads TGTGCCAGCAGCTGGGGGACTAGCGGGGGTAGCACAGATACGCAGTATTTT.

The chain employs TRBV5-6 and TRBJ2-7, with 7 bases lining up with TRBD1. The CDR3 loop spans 13 amino acids. Germline V CDR1 and CDR2: SGHDT, YYEEEE. V lost 5 bases to trimming and J lost 4 bases; unmatched junction nucleotides: 6. CDR3 region: CASSYNRGYEQYF. The CDR3 DNA reads TGTGCCAGCAGTTATAACAGGGGTTACGAGCAGTACTTC. The full variable domain, with the rest looked up from reference TRBV5-6 and TRBJ2-7, is DAGVTQSPTHLIKTRGQQVTLRCSPKSGHDTVSWYQQALGQGPQFIFQYYEEEERQRGNFPDRFSGHQFPNYSSELNVNALLLGDSALYLCASSYNRGYEQYFGPGTRLTVT.

This clone occurred a few times. This chain uses TRBV27 with TRBJ2-5, with 8 nucleotides matching TRBD2. CDR1 is MNHEY, CDR2 SMNVEV, per germline (reference sequence). With V trimmed by 6 bases and J by 5 bases, 14 bases remained unmatched. The CDR3 loop spans 16 amino acids. The CDR3 loop is CASSPLRTSSGETQYF. The CDR3 region has the DNA TGTGCCAGCAGCCCGCTGAGGACTAGCAGTGGGGAGACCCAGTACTTC.

The CDR3 DNA reads TGTGCCAGCAGCTCCCCGGTGTATCGTTTCTTT. Translating it yields CASSSPVYRFF. The chain combines TRBV7-2 with TRBJ1-1; D call uncertain. Germline CDR1 is SGHTA and CDR2 is FQGNSA. V lost 4 bases to trimming and J lost 13 bases, with 13 bases between them. The CDR3 runs 11 residues.

This clone was counted between two and nine times. The J gene is TRBJ1-6, the V gene TRBV28; the match to TRBD1 covers 10 bases. The CDR3 is 15 amino acids. V dropped 3 bases and J dropped 9; count of bases not matched to a gene: 5. Germline V gene lookup returns CDR1 MDHEN and CDR2 SYDVKM. CDR3 coding DNA: TGTGCCAGCAGTTTTGGGGGACAGGGGAGTTCACCCCTCCACTTT. It translates to CASSFGGQGSSPLHF.

The chain combines TRBV18 with TRBJ1-5; D is uncertain. The germline CDR1 and CDR2 sequences are KGHSH and LQKENI. Trimming removed 2 bases at V and 7 bases at J, with 12 bases between. The CDR3 contains 14 residues. This chain's CDR3 is CASSPSQEGQPQHF. The CDR3 DNA follows: TGTGCCAGCTCACCAAGCCAGGAGGGCCAGCCCCAGCATTTT.

V and J are TRBV5-1 and TRBJ2-7, with D possibly TRBD1 on 6 matching bases. Germline V lookup: CDR1 SGHRS, CDR2 YFSETQ. V dropped 6 bases and J dropped 6 bases, with 22 bases sitting between them. This CDR3 region has 15 residues. This CDR3 reads CASISTVRGRVEQYF. CDR3 nucleotide sequence: TGCGCCAGCATATCAACCGTCAGGGGTAGGGTCGAGCAGTACTTC.

The CDR3 protein is CASSPGTGPSEAFF. Here the CDR3 DNA reads TGTGCCAGCTCCCCGGGGACAGGGCCTTCTGAAGCTTTCTTT. This chain uses TRBV18 with TRBJ1-1; TRBD1 matches at 9 bases. Trimming at V came to 6 bases and at J to 6 bases, leaving 8 bases not matched to a gene. Per the germline V gene, CDR1 is KGHSH and CDR2 is LQKENI. The CDR3 is made up of 14 amino acids.

The chain joins TRBV11-2 to TRBJ1-1, with 9 bases aligning to TRBD1. Germline V lookup: CDR1 SGHAT, CDR2 FQNNGV. The CDR3 is made up of 16 amino acids. J gave up 3 bases and V 0 bases, and 5 bases lay outside the gene matches. The CDR3 region is CASSLDLGTGYTEAFF. CDR3 bases: TGTGCCAGCAGCTTAGATCTTGGGACAGGGTACACTGAAGCTTTCTTT.

The V gene is TRBV10-3, the J gene TRBJ1-1, with D perhaps TRBD1 (6 bases). The germline V gene has CDR1 ENHRY and CDR2 SYGVKD. Deletions cut 4 bases from V and 3 bases from J, with 9 bases between. This CDR3 has 13 amino acids. In DNA, the CDR3 is TGTGCCATCAGTGGACAGGAGGACACTGAAGCTTTCTTT. Protein: CAISGQEDTEAFF.

A few counts support this clone. V usage is TRBV2 and J usage is TRBJ1-1, with 12 bases matching TRBD1. V trimming: 4 bases; J trimming: 4 bases; junction bases outside the gene matches: 10. The CDR3 is 17 amino acids. Germline V lookup: CDR1 SNHLY, CDR2 FYNNEI. Here the CDR3 reads CASSGDRGLRSGTEAFF. In DNA, the CDR3 is TGTGCCAGCAGTGGGGACAGGGGGCTGAGATCGGGCACTGAAGCTTTCTTT.

The chain couples TRBV7-2 to TRBJ2-2, with 10 positions matching TRBD1. V shed 6 bases and J 4 bases; nucleotides not matched to a gene: 8. CDR1 and CDR2 (germline): SGHTA, FQGNSA. This CDR3 is built from 16 residues. In DNA, the CDR3 is TGTGCCAGCAGTTCTGACAGGGGGCTTGGCACCGGGGAGCTGTTTTTT. It is translated as CASSSDRGLGTGELFF.

The sample holds one count of this clone. The chain carries TRBV6-5 and TRBJ2-5, with a weak D call TRBD2 (5 bases). Trimming took off 2 bases at V and 4 bases at J, with 8 bases between the two ends. This CDR3 is built from 13 residues. Germline CDR1 MNHEY, CDR2 SVGAGI. CDR3 coding DNA: TGTGCCAGCAGTTACGACTATTCAGAGACCCAGTACTTC. Its translation is CASSYDYSETQYF.

The chain has TRBV18 and TRBJ2-7; D perhaps matches TRBD2 (5 bases). CDR1 KGHSH and CDR2 LQKENI come from the germline V gene. The CDR3 is 14 amino acids. Trimming took 5 bases from V and 5 from J, leaving 16 bases between them. The CDR3 sequence: CASSIGRGRDEQYF. The CDR3 region has the DNA TGTGCCAGCTCAATTGGACGGGGTAGGGACGAGCAGTACTTC.

The V gene is TRBV7-2, the J gene TRBJ2-7; 8 nucleotides align to TRBD2. This CDR3 comprises 19 residues. CDR1 is SGHTA, CDR2 FQGNSA, per germline. Trimming removed 1 base from V and 3 bases from J; junction bases left unmatched: 17. The CDR3 DNA follows: TGTGCCAGCAGCTTAGGGGTTAGGCCCTACGGGGGGGTTGACTACGAGCAGTACTTC. The encoded protein is CASSLGVRPYGGVDYEQYF. The full variable domain, completed using reference TRBV7-2 and TRBJ2-7, is GAGVSQSPSNKVTEKGKDVELRCDPISGHTALYWYRQSLGQGLEFLIYFQGNSAPDKSGLPSDRFSAERTGGSVSTLTIQRTQQEDSAVYLCASSLGVRPYGGVDYEQYFGPGTRLTVT.

This clone has only a few counts. The chain carries TRBV29-1 and TRBJ2-7, with 10 bases identical to TRBD2. The CDR3 has 16 amino acids. V lost 4 bases to trimming and J lost 6 bases; unmatched junction nucleotides: 15. CDR1 SQVTM and CDR2 ANQGSEA come from the germline V gene. The CDR3 is CSVGGGWLAGGTEQYF. For the CDR3, the DNA is TGCAGCGTTGGGGGGGGGTGGTTAGCGGGAGGCACCGAGCAGTACTTC.

The J gene is TRBJ2-3, the V gene TRBV28; D not resolved. The CDR3 extends over 12 amino acids. From germline, CDR1 is MDHEN and CDR2 SYDVKM. The V end was cut by 4 bases, the J end by 6 bases, with 8 bases between. The CDR3 protein is CASSSYLDTQYF. The CDR3 coding sequence is TGTGCCAGCAGTTCCTACTTGGATACGCAGTATTTT.

The genes are TRBV6-6 and TRBJ2-7; 10 bases agree with TRBD2. Trimming at V came to 5 bases and at J to 2 bases, leaving 3 bases not matched to a gene. CDR1 and CDR2 (germline): MNHNY, SVGAGI (reference sequence). This CDR3 is 14 amino acids long. CDR3 sequence reads: CASSVAGGTYEQYF. The CDR3 DNA reads TGTGCCAGCAGTGTAGCGGGAGGTACCTACGAGCAGTACTTC.

This chain links TRBV5-4 with TRBJ1-2, with D possibly TRBD1 on 6 matching bases. With 2 bases removed from V and 7 bases from J, the gap between germline ends came to 9 bases. Germline loops: CDR1 SGHNT, CDR2 YYREEE (reference sequence). The CDR3 covers 12 residues. This CDR3 is CASSLQGPGYTF. CDR3 in DNA: TGTGCCAGCAGCTTACAGGGTCCTGGCTACACCTTC.

The V call is TRBV28, the J call TRBJ1-2, with D tentatively TRBD1 (5 bases). Germline CDR1 is MDHEN and CDR2 is SYDVKM. This CDR3 is 14 amino acids long. Trimming removed 3 bases from V and 4 bases from J, with 12 bases in between. CDR3 amino acids: CASSLAGVGYGYTF. CDR3 coding DNA: TGTGCCAGCAGTTTGGCGGGGGTCGGCTATGGCTACACCTTC.

In its sample, this clone was seen a few times. The V gene is TRBV6-6, the J gene TRBJ2-3; 7 bases line up with TRBD1. V lost 2 bases to trimming and J lost 0 bases; unmatched junction nucleotides: 5. From germline, CDR1 is MNHNY and CDR2 SVGAGI (reference sequence). The CDR3 consists of 16 residues. The CDR3 DNA sequence: TGTGCCAGCAGTTACGGGGCAGGGGGTAGCACAGATACGCAGTATTTT. Translated, it gives CASSYGAGGSTDTQYF.

This chain links TRBV9 with TRBJ2-1; TRBD1 matches at 12 bases. With V trimmed by 4 bases and J by 5 bases, 22 bases remained unmatched. Germline CDR1 reads SGDLS; CDR2 reads YYNGEE. The CDR3 contains 21 residues. CDR3: CASSPRGGTGGANIGDNEQFF. The DNA of the CDR3 is TGTGCCAGCAGCCCGAGAGGGGGGACAGGGGGCGCTAATATAGGCGACAATGAGCAGTTCTTC.

The chain carries TRBV2 and TRBJ2-7, with D possibly being TRBD1 (6 bases). The CDR3 loop spans 13 amino acids. The ends were cut back, 9 bases at V and 1 base at J, with 13 bases in the middle. The germline gives CDR1 SNHLY, CDR2 FYNNEI. The CDR3 spells CASRPRGSYEQYF. CDR3 nucleotides: TGTGCCAGTCGGCCCAGGGGTTCCTACGAGCAGTACTTC.

This clone has more than one count but fewer than ten. The chain has TRBV28 and TRBJ2-7; 8 bases fit TRBD1. The V gene's germline CDR1 is MDHEN and CDR2 SYDVKM. The CDR3 sequence is 13 residues long. With 6 bases clipped from V and 5 bases from J, the junction kept 6 bases outside the gene matches. CDR3 DNA sequence: TGTGCCAGCAGCATGACAGGGGACCACGAGCAGTACTTC. This sequence encodes CASSMTGDHEQYF.

This clone was seen just once. The chain joins TRBV18 to TRBJ2-5; no firm D call. Deletions cut 3 bases from V and 1 base from J, with 9 bases between. The CDR3 loop spans 14 amino acids. Germline CDR1 and CDR2: KGHSH and LQKENI. CDR3 protein: CASSPSRSQETQYF. The CDR3 DNA reads as TGTGCCAGCTCACCCTCGAGGAGCCAAGAGACCCAGTACTTC.

The chain has TRBV29-1 and TRBJ2-3; D remains unclear. Looked up from germline, CDR1 is SQVTM and CDR2 is ANQGSEA. Trimming took 0 bases from V and 2 from J, leaving 9 bases between them. The CDR3 totals 14 residues. DNA for the CDR3: TGCAGCGTTGAAGACGAGTTAGTCACAGATACGCAGTATTTT. Residues: CSVEDELVTDTQYF.

The chain has TRBV5-1 and TRBJ2-7, with D maybe TRBD1 (6 bases). Germline-derived CDR1 and CDR2 are SGHRS and YFSETQ. With 4 bases removed from V and 2 bases from J, the gap between germline ends came to 16 bases. The CDR3 runs to 15 residues. The CDR3, as DNA: TGCGCCAGCAGCGAGTTAAGACAGGACGCCTACGAGCAGTACTTC. It is translated as CASSELRQDAYEQYF.

V is TRBV5-1 and J is TRBJ1-2, with TRBD1 as a possible D gene (5 bases). Trimming shortened V by 1 base and J by 4 bases, and 11 bases separated the two germline ends. The CDR3 has 14 amino acids. Germline V gene sequence: CDR1 SGHRS, CDR2 YFSETQ. CDR3 protein: CASSLSDSSYGYTF. The DNA of the CDR3 is TGCGCCAGCAGCTTGTCCGACAGCAGCTATGGCTACACCTTC.

A note on this clone: Compared with germline, one end of the junction differs, possibly owing to a read error. The chain employs TRBV7-7 and TRBJ2-5; possible D gene TRBD2, 7 bases. CDR3 size: 15 residues. Germline CDR1 SSHAT, CDR2 FNYEAQ (reference sequence). The CDR3 is CASSNSRGAGETQYF. CDR3 sequence (DNA): TGTGCTAGCAGCAACAGTCGGGGGGCGGGGGAGACCCAGTACTTC.

The chain couples TRBV5-4 to TRBJ1-4, with 9 bases lining up with TRBD1. This CDR3 is built from 14 residues. V lost 4 bases to trimming and J lost 8 bases; unmatched junction nucleotides: 6. CDR1 is SGHNT and CDR2 is YYREEE in the germline V gene (reference sequence). The CDR3 DNA sequence: TGTGCCAGCAGCCCCGGGACAGGGTACGAAAAACTGTTTTTT. Residues: CASSPGTGYEKLFF.

The genes are TRBV2 and TRBJ2-7; 9 nucleotides line up with TRBD1. Germline V gene sequence: CDR1 SNHLY, CDR2 FYNNEI. V dropped 6 bases and J dropped 6; count of bases not matched to a gene: 9. The CDR3 totals 14 residues. As DNA, the CDR3 is TGTGCCAGCAGCCCTCGGGACAGGGTTTCCGAGCAGTACTTC. Protein: CASSPRDRVSEQYF.